A selection of T cell receptor beta chains follows, all from one sample in a study of cytomegalovirus exposure and HLA in healthy donors. The method was immunoSEQ multiplex PCR; TCRdb's version includes in-frame clones alone and lacks a portion of them. There are tens of thousands of clones in the sample; 75% to 85% occur only once, and 1.5% to 2% lies in the top ten. The source material was PBMCs. The source is a woman between 25 and 40 years old in good health and CMV-seronegative. Both conserved end residues are part of each CDR3. D genes are given only for firm matches. Clone sizes are given selectively: once, few, many, or a class where the clone is expanded.

>.|TRBD2|TRBJ2-1|TRBV9
TGTGCCAGCAGCGGGCAAGCGGGAGCCGCCTACAATGAGCAGTTCTTC
CASSGQAGAAYNEQFF
>.|TRBD1|TRBJ2-7|TRBV28
TGTGCCAGCAGAAGCCGGGGACAGGGGGCTGGTTTGGAGCAGTACTTC
CASRSRGQGAGLEQYF
>few|.|TRBJ2-6|TRBV6-1
TGTGCCAGCAGTGAAGAGGAGGGATCTGGGGCCAACGTCCTGACTTTC
CASSEEEGSGANVLTF
>.|TRBD2|TRBJ2-1|TRBV7-3
TGTGCCAGCAGCATACTAGCGGGAGAACGGGTCGAGCAGTTCTTC
CASSILAGERVEQFF
>.|TRBD2|TRBJ2-7|TRBV5-1
TGCGCCAGCAGCTCCGGACTAGCGGGAGTCTACGAGCAGTACTTC
CASSSGLAGVYEQYF
>.|TRBD1|TRBJ2-2|TRBV30
TGTGCCTGGAGTGCTTGGGGGACAGGGTACGGGATGGACACCGGGGAGCTGTTTTTT
CAWSAWGTGYGMDTGELFF
>.|TRBD1|TRBJ1-5|TRBV19
TGTGCCAGTGACGACAGGGACGCTCAGCCCCAGCATTTT
CASDDRDAQPQHF
>.|.|TRBJ2-2|TRBV5-1
TGCGCCAGCAGCCCCCTCGGGATCACCGGGGAGCTGTTTTTT
CASSPLGITGELFF
>.|.|TRBJ1-5|TRBV28
TGTGCCAGCAGTTCCAGGGTTCAGCCCCAGCATTTT
CASSSRVQPQHF
>.|TRBD2|TRBJ2-6|TRBV4-2
TGTGCCAGCAGCCGTATCGGGACTAGCGGGACTTCTGGGGCCAACGTCCTGACTTTC
CASSRIGTSGTSGANVLTF
>few|TRBD2|TRBJ2-1|TRBV27
TGTGCCAGCAGTTTTTATGGGACTAGCGGAGTCCAAAGCTACAATGAGCAGTTCTTC
CASSFYGTSGVQSYNEQFF
>.|.|TRBJ2-1|TRBV13
TGTGCCAGCAGCCGAACTAGCTACAATGAGCAGTTCTTC
CASSRTSYNEQFF
>.|TRBD1|TRBJ1-1|TRBV13
TGTGCCAGCAGCCCAACCCTAGGGGGACAGGGGGCGGCTTTCTTT
CASSPTLGGQGAAFF
>once|.|TRBJ1-4|TRBV30
TGTGCCTGGGGGGGATCGGAGGGCTACGGTGAAAAACTGTTTTTT
CAWGGSEGYGEKLFF
>.|TRBD1|TRBJ1-5|TRBV28
TGTGCCGGCAGTTTGGTAGGGGGCCATCAGCCCCAGCATTTT
CAGSLVGGHQPQHF
>.|TRBD2|TRBJ2-1|TRBV10-3
TGTGCCATCAGAGGGGGACTAGTAGTTGACAATGAGCAGTTCTTC
CAIRGGLVVDNEQFF
>.|TRBD2|TRBJ2-3|TRBV9
TGTGCCAGCAGCGTCGGGACTAGCGGGAGTTTCCGGCAGTATTTT
CASSVGTSGSFRQYF
>.|.|TRBJ2-1|TRBV6-1
TGTGCCAGCAGTGTGCGCTCCTACAATGAGCAGTTCTTC
CASSVRSYNEQFF
>.|.|TRBJ2-3|TRBV30
TGTGCCTGGAGTGTTCCGAGAGTCCGATTCACAGATACGCAGTATTTT
CAWSVPRVRFTDTQYF
>.|TRBD2|TRBJ2-7|TRBV5-5
TGTGCCAGCAGCTTAGAACTAGCGGGAGTGAGCGAGCAGTACTTC
CASSLELAGVSEQYF
>.|.|TRBJ1-2|TRBV5-8
TGTGCCAGCAGCTTGGCCTTAACCACTTCCAACTATGGCTACACCTTC
CASSLALTTSNYGYTF
>.|.|TRBJ1-2|TRBV7-9
TGTTCCAGCAGCACCGGACAGCACTATGGCTACACCTTC
CSSSTGQHYGYTF
>.|.|TRBJ2-3|TRBV7-2
TGTGCCAGCAGCTTACGATTGGCGGGGCAGGGTCGCACAGATACGCAGTATTTT
CASSLRLAGQGRTDTQYF
>.|.|TRBJ2-5|TRBV5-4
TGTGCCAGCAGCTCCGTAAAAGAGGAGACCCAGTACTTC
CASSSVKEETQYF
>.|.|TRBJ2-3|TRBV5-1
TGCGCCAGCAGCTTGGCCTCAGGGGTCGCAGATACGCAGTATTTT
CASSLASGVADTQYF
>.|TRBD2|TRBJ2-3|TRBV9
TGTGCCAGCAGCGAGTCCGGGACTAGGGGCCCTCCCGGTACGCAGTATTTT
CASSESGTRGPPGTQYF
>.|.|TRBJ2-7|TRBV6-5
TGTGCCAGCATATTAGGTGCAGGGTCCTACGAGCAGTACTTC
CASILGAGSYEQYF
>few|.|TRBJ1-3|TRBV5-5
TGTGCCAGCAGCGGCGGGACCGCGCTTTCTGGAAACACCATATATTTT
CASSGGTALSGNTIYF
>.|.|TRBJ1-4|TRBV6-1
TGTGCCAGCAGTGAAGGCAGTCAGACTAATGAAAAACTGTTTTTT
CASSEGSQTNEKLFF
>.|.|TRBJ2-1|TRBV7-2
TGTGCCAGCAGCTTAGGGGTAGCGGAACCTGAGCAGTTCTTC
CASSLGVAEPEQFF
>.|TRBD1|TRBJ2-7|TRBV5-4
TGTGCCAGCAGCCCCCGGGACAGGCTCTCCTACGAGCAGTACTTC
CASSPRDRLSYEQYF
>.|.|TRBJ1-2|TRBV14
TGTGCCAGCAGCCCCGGGGGGTGGGGCTACACCTTC
CASSPGGWGYTF
>.|.|TRBJ2-7|TRBV5-1
TGCGCCAGCAGCTTGGCCGAGGGATACGAGCAGTACTTC
CASSLAEGYEQYF
>few|.|TRBJ1-1|TRBV19
TGTGCCAGTAGTATTAAGTCTCGAGGGATGAACACTGAAGCTTTCTTT
CASSIKSRGMNTEAFF
>.|TRBD1|TRBJ2-5|TRBV18
TGTGCCAGCTCACCACCGCCCGGGACAGGAGAGACCCAGTACTTC
CASSPPPGTGETQYF
>.|.|TRBJ2-2|TRBV5-1
TGCGCCAGCAGCTTGGCCCCAGGAAAAGTTAACACCGGGGAGCTGTTTTTT
CASSLAPGKVNTGELFF
>.|TRBD2|TRBJ2-1|TRBV7-8
TGTGCCAGCAGCGCTGACCTTAGCGGGAGAGGGGATGAGCAGTTCTTC
CASSADLSGRGDEQFF
>.|.|TRBJ1-2|TRBV7-9
TGTTCCAGCAGCTTAGGGCAGGGAGGTGGCTACACCTTC
CSSSLGQGGGYTF
>.|TRBD1|TRBJ2-7|TRBV6-6
TGTGCCAGCAGTTACCCATCCGGGACAGGGGCCGAGCAGTACTTC
CASSYPSGTGAEQYF
>once|.|TRBJ2-5|TRBV9
TGTGCCAGCAGCGTAGGGGGGGGCAAGACGGAGACCCAGTACTTC
CASSVGGGKTETQYF